These 26 T cell receptor beta chains were sequenced from one sample in a study of blood T cell repertoires in COVID-19. The method was immunoSEQ multiplex PCR; TCRdb's version includes in-frame clones alone and lacks a portion of them. The repertoire holds about 200,000 clones, with around four fifths as singletons. Sequencing was performed on peripheral blood. All receptors come from a man in his sixties with COVID-19, enrolled during active disease.

The chain is built from TRBV18 and TRBJ1-6; the D gene is possibly TRBD1 (6 bases). V shed 6 bases and J shed 4 bases, with 10 bases lying between them. The CDR3 is 14 residues long. Germline loops: CDR1 KGHSH, CDR2 LQKENI. The CDR3 sequence is CASSQDSYNSPLHF. CDR3 DNA sequence: TGTGCCAGCTCCCAGGACAGTTATAATTCACCCCTCCACTTT.

V usage is TRBV5-6 and J usage is TRBJ2-1; 7 nucleotides match TRBD1. CDR1 is SGHDT, CDR2 YYEEEE, per germline. The junction had 8 bases not matched to a gene; V was cut back by 1 base and J by 13 bases. This CDR3 region has 13 residues. The CDR3 loop reads CASSLLQGMGQFF. The DNA for the CDR3 is TGTGCCAGCAGCTTGTTACAGGGGATGGGACAGTTCTTC.

This clone has only a few counts. The sample has other DNA sequences that encode this CDR3 too. The chain couples TRBV27 to TRBJ1-1, with a tentative D call TRBD1 (6 bases). Germline assignment: CDR1 MNHEY and CDR2 SMNVEV (reference sequence). The CDR3 totals 13 residues. The V and J ends lost 8 bases and 0 bases respectively, with 10 bases between them. The CDR3 coding sequence is TGTGCCAGCTGGACAGTGATGAACACTGAAGCTTTCTTT. As protein: CASWTVMNTEAFF.

This clone was seen a single time. J is TRBJ1-2 and V is TRBV19; 7 bases align to TRBD1. The CDR3 length is 15 residues. The trim removed 2 bases at V and 4 bases at J, leaving 7 bases unmatched. Germline V gives CDR1 LNHDA, CDR2 SQIVND (reference sequence). CDR3 bases: TGTGCCAGTAGTATATCCGGACAGGCCGTCTATGGCTACACCTTC. Translating it yields CASSISGQAVYGYTF.

Only one count was recorded for this clone. This chain links TRBV7-2 with TRBJ2-7; weak D call: TRBD1 (6 bases). The germline CDR1 and CDR2 sequences are SGHTA and FQGNSA. Trimming shortened V by 5 bases and J by 0 bases, and 14 bases separated the two germline ends. This CDR3 region has 15 residues. The CDR3 here is CASSMDRASSYEQYF. The CDR3 DNA reads TGTGCCAGCAGCATGGACAGAGCGAGCTCCTACGAGCAGTACTTC.

This chain connects TRBV3-1 (or the pseudogene TRBV3-2) to TRBJ2-7; 8 nucleotides align to TRBD2. CDR1 is LGHDT, CDR2 YNNKEL, per germline (reference sequence). V lost 1 base, J lost 3 bases, and 8 bases stayed unmatched. This CDR3 region has 16 residues. The DNA of the CDR3 is TGTGCCAGCAGCCAAGGATCGAGCGGGGGAGACTACGAGCAGTACTTC. Protein: CASSQGSSGGDYEQYF.

This chain connects TRBV3-1 (or the pseudogene TRBV3-2) to TRBJ2-3, with TRBD2 matching over 8 bases. V shed 3 bases, J shed 2 bases, and the junction held 7 bases outside the gene matches. CDR1 and CDR2 (germline): LGHDT, YNNKEL (reference sequence). The CDR3 length is 16 residues. CDR3 sequence (DNA): TGTGCCAGCAGCCATTGGGCGGGAGGCAACACAGATACGCAGTATTTT. As protein: CASSHWAGGNTDTQYF.

This clone has only a few counts. V gene TRBV9 combines with J gene TRBJ1-3; 7 bases align to TRBD1. The CDR3 sequence is 12 residues long. Germline loops: CDR1 SGDLS, CDR2 YYNGEE. V gave up 0 bases and J gave up 12 bases; unmatched junction bases: 3. In DNA, the CDR3 is TGTGCCAGCAGCGTAGCGACAGGGAGCATATATTTT. It translates to CASSVATGSIYF. Full variable domain (missing parts from reference TRBV9 and TRBJ1-3): DSGVTQTPKHLITATGQRVTLRCSPRSGDLSVYWYQQSLDQGLQFLIQYYNGEERAKGNILERFSAQQFPDLHSELNLSSLELGDSALYFCASSVATGSIYFGEGSWLTVV.

The rearrangement uses TRBV28 and TRBJ2-2; 8 nucleotides line up with TRBD1. The germline V gene encodes CDR1 MDHEN and CDR2 SYDVKM. V was pared by 10 bases and J by 3 bases, with 7 bases of the junction left unmatched. The CDR3 is 14 residues long. The CDR3 loop is CAIKRTGYTGELFF. CDR3 DNA sequence: TGTGCCATCAAGAGGACAGGGTACACCGGGGAGCTGTTTTTT.

The rearrangement joins TRBV3-1 (or the pseudogene TRBV3-2) to TRBJ1-1; D call uncertain. The V and J ends lost 2 bases and 3 bases respectively, with 13 bases between them. The CDR3 length is 15 residues. The germline CDR1 and CDR2 sequences are LGHDT and YNNKEL (reference sequence). The CDR3 loop reads CASSQRREWDTEAFF. In nucleotides, the CDR3 is TGTGCCAGCAGCCAAAGGAGGGAATGGGACACTGAAGCTTTCTTT.

The rearrangement links TRBV18 to TRBJ2-1, with 7 nucleotides matching TRBD2. CDR1 and CDR2 from the germline V gene are KGHSH and LQKENI. V trimming: 6 bases; J trimming: 6 bases; junction bases outside the gene matches: 11. The CDR3 length is 15 residues. The CDR3 reads CASSEGRTRFNEQFF. CDR3 nucleotide sequence: TGTGCCAGCTCGGAAGGTAGGACTAGGTTCAATGAGCAGTTCTTC. The full variable domain, rest sourced from reference TRBV18 and TRBJ2-1, is NAGVMQNPRHLVRRRGQEARLRCSPMKGHSHVYWYRQLPEEGLKFMVYLQKENIIDESGMPKERFSAEFPKEGPSILRIQQVVRGDSAAYFCASSEGRTRFNEQFFGPGTRLTVL.

This clone has a single count. This rearrangement joins TRBV2 to TRBJ2-7; TRBD1 matches at 7 bases. V lost 5 bases to trimming and J lost 0 bases; unmatched junction nucleotides: 4. Germline-derived CDR1 and CDR2 are SNHLY and FYNNEI. The CDR3 extends over 14 amino acids. CDR3 residues: CASSPDRSSYEQYF. The CDR3 nucleotides read TGTGCCAGCAGTCCGGACAGGTCCTCCTACGAGCAGTACTTC.

This chain joins TRBV20-1 and TRBJ2-3, with D unresolved. V lost 8 bases to trimming and J lost 2 bases, with 8 bases between them. The CDR3 has 11 residues. CDR1 and CDR2 (germline): DFQATT, SNEGSKA (reference sequence). The CDR3 nucleotides read TGCAGTTCACCTAACACAGATACGCAGTATTTT. This gives the protein CSSPNTDTQYF.

The chain combines TRBV10-3 with TRBJ2-5; 13 bases agree with TRBD2. Germline lookup yields CDR1 ENHRY and CDR2 SYGVKD. CDR3 length equals 16 residues. With 2 bases clipped from V and 7 bases from J, the junction kept 7 bases outside the gene matches. CDR3 region: CAISEGGLAGPRTQYF. Here the CDR3 DNA reads TGTGCCATCAGTGAGGGGGGACTAGCGGGGCCTAGGACCCAGTACTTC.

The chain employs TRBV2 and TRBJ2-1, with 8 bases matching TRBD2. With 4 bases clipped from V and 12 bases from J, the junction kept 8 bases outside the gene matches. Germline CDR1 is SNHLY and CDR2 is FYNNEI. The CDR3 runs to 13 residues. In nucleotides, the CDR3 is TGTGCCAGCAGTGTACTAGCGGAGGCCCGGCAGTTCTTC. The encoded protein is CASSVLAEARQFF. Supplemented by reference TRBV2 and TRBJ2-1, the full variable domain reads EPEVTQTPSHQVTQMGQEVILRCVPISNHLYFYWYRQILGQKVEFLVSFYNNEISEKSEIFDDQFSVERPDGSNFTLKIRSTKLEDSAMYFCASSVLAEARQFFGPGTRLTVL.

The V call is TRBV30, the J call TRBJ2-3; a weak D match, TRBD1 (6 bases). The CDR3 extends over 16 amino acids. CDR1 GTSNPN and CDR2 SVGIG come from the germline V gene (reference sequence). V was trimmed by 0 bases and J by 3 bases, leaving 16 bases between them. In nucleotides, the CDR3 is TGTGCCTGGAGTGTTTTATCGTGGGGGCGGACAGATACGCAGTATTTT. This gives the protein CAWSVLSWGRTDTQYF. Supplemented by reference TRBV30 and TRBJ2-3, the full variable domain reads SQTIHQWPATLVQPVGSPLSLECTVEGTSNPNLYWYRQAAGRGLQLLFYSVGIGQISSEVPQNLSASRPQDRQFILSSKKLLLSDSGFYLCAWSVLSWGRTDTQYFGPGTRLTVL.

This chain joins TRBV5-1 and TRBJ2-1; maybe TRBD1 (6 bases). The CDR3 runs to 17 residues. V was cut by 6 bases and J by 0 bases, with 19 bases left in between. The germline gives CDR1 SGHRS, CDR2 YFSETQ. The CDR3 bases are TGCGCCAGCAATAAGGGGGTAAGCGGAAGCTCCTACAATGAGCAGTTCTTC. Encoded protein: CASNKGVSGSSYNEQFF.

This rearrangement joins TRBV29-1 to TRBJ2-2, with 12 bases lining up with TRBD2. V shed 4 bases, J shed 7 bases, and the junction held 4 bases outside the gene matches. Germline V gives CDR1 SQVTM, CDR2 ANQGSEA. The CDR3 is 14 residues long. The CDR3 here is CSVGLAGVIGELFF. CDR3 DNA: TGCAGCGTTGGACTAGCGGGAGTAATCGGGGAGCTGTTTTTT.

The gene calls are TRBV4-2 and TRBJ1-3; 7 bases match TRBD1. Germline CDR1 and CDR2: LGHNA and YNFKEQ. J gave up 0 bases and V 1 base, and 0 bases lay outside the gene matches. CDR3 size: 15 residues. The CDR3 region is CASSQAGGSGNTIYF. The CDR3 DNA reads as TGTGCCAGCAGCCAAGCAGGGGGCTCTGGAAACACCATATATTTT.

This clone was recorded once. The gene calls are TRBV3-1 (or the pseudogene TRBV3-2) and TRBJ2-3; the match to TRBD2 covers 9 bases. CDR1 and CDR2 from the germline V gene are LGHDT and YNNKEL (reference sequence). This CDR3 is built from 13 residues. V shed 4 bases, J shed 7 bases, and the junction held 3 bases outside the gene matches. The CDR3 region is CASSLLAGNTQYF. CDR3 nucleotides: TGTGCCAGCAGCCTCCTAGCGGGAAATACGCAGTATTTT.

The chain recombines TRBV3-1 (or the pseudogene TRBV3-2) with TRBJ2-6; 9 nucleotides line up with TRBD2. The CDR3 extends over 18 amino acids. Trimming cost V 4 bases and J 0 bases; bases outside gene matches: 7. Germline V CDR1 and CDR2: LGHDT, YNNKEL (reference sequence). The CDR3 DNA follows: TGTGCCAGCAGCCCTCGGACTAGCGCTAGCTCTGGGGCCAACGTCCTGACTTTC. It specifies CASSPRTSASSGANVLTF.

The chain recombines TRBV7-8 with TRBJ1-3, with D perhaps matching TRBD1 (5 bases). The CDR3 covers 17 residues. V lost 1 base, J lost 2 bases, and 15 bases lay in between. Germline CDR1 and CDR2: SGHVS and FQNEAQ. The CDR3 is CASSLVDSSSTGNTIYF. The CDR3 nucleotides read TGTGCCAGCAGCTTAGTAGACAGCAGTAGCACTGGAAACACCATATATTTT.

This clone was detected only a few times. The chain links TRBV25-1 to TRBJ1-2, with TRBD1 matching over 10 bases. V shed 5 bases, J shed 5 bases, and the junction held 5 bases outside the gene matches. This CDR3 has 14 amino acids. Germline loops: CDR1 MGHDK, CDR2 SYGVNS. Here the CDR3 DNA reads TGTGCCAGCAGTCCGGCGGGACAGGGGTATGGCTACACCTTC. This codes for CASSPAGQGYGYTF.

The V gene is TRBV27, the J gene TRBJ1-5; possibly TRBD1 for D (5 bases). Germline assignment: CDR1 MNHEY and CDR2 SMNVEV (reference sequence). This CDR3 contains 17 residues. Trimming cost V 4 bases and J 4 bases, with 20 bases left between them. The CDR3 sequence is CASSSTAFPGWNQPQHF. DNA for the CDR3: TGTGCCAGCAGTTCCACGGCCTTTCCAGGGTGGAATCAGCCCCAGCATTTT.

The gene calls are TRBV7-9 and TRBJ1-1; D not resolved. V lost 1 base and J 0 bases, leaving 6 bases between the germline ends. The CDR3 is 14 residues long. CDR1 is SEHNR and CDR2 is FQNEAQ in the germline V gene (reference sequence). CDR3 sequence: CASSLVLLNTEAFF. CDR3 sequence (DNA): TGTGCCAGCAGCTTAGTACTGTTGAACACTGAAGCTTTCTTT.

This chain links TRBV7-9 with TRBJ2-7; the match to TRBD1 covers 9 bases. The CDR3 extends over 15 amino acids. CDR1 SEHNR and CDR2 FQNEAQ come from the germline V gene (reference sequence). The V gene end was trimmed by 5 bases and the J gene end by 5 bases; junction bases not matched to a gene: 10. As DNA, the CDR3 is TGTGCCAGCAGCCCCCGTGGGACAGGGATGAACGAGCAGTACTTC. It translates to CASSPRGTGMNEQYF.